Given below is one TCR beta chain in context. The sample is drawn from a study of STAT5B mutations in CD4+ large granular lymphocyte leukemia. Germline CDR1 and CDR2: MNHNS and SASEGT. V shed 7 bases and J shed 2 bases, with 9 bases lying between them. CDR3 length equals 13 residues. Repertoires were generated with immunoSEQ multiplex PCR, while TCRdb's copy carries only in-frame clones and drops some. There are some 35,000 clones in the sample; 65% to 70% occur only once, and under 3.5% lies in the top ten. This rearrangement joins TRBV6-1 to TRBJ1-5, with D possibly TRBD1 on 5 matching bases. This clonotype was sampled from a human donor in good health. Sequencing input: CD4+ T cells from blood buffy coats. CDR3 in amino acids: CASTEGGNQPQHF. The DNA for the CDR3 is TGTGCCAGCACCGAAGGGGGCAATCAGCCCCAGCATTTT.